This TCR beta chain was captured by sequencing in a study of blood T cell repertoires in COVID-19 (dated by TCRdb to 2020 to 2022). For the wider study: Collaborator samples came from the United States, Italy and Spain and covered acute and convalescent phases of COVID-19. The prospective study material was composed of cDNA or gDNA derived from T cells, B-cell-depleted T cells, or PBMCs. The samples were drawn from two sources: the first 160 participants of the ongoing ImmuneRACE study, and 1,000 to 1,500 subjects contributed by 6 global collaborators. Where available, HLA class I and class II types were obtained from metadata supplied by the sample provider rather than from assay-based typing. The repertoires were released in a freely available public database meant as a resource for research on the immune response to SARS-CoV-2. Sample metadata almost always included a de-identified subject ID, COVID-19 status, age in years and sex. The dataset comprised deeply sampled blood TCRbeta repertoires from subjects exposed to, actively infected with, or recovered from COVID-19. Results the study describes overall, beyond this receptor: The quantity of clinical and demographic metadata differed by source and by participant and was supplied without curation.

One collaborating source in Seattle enrolled patients while the patients were actively infected and followed the patients over time throughout the course of disease. The collaborating institutions used their own protocols to collect whole blood in K2EDTA tubes. Collaborator samples were shipped for TCRbeta analysis as frozen whole blood, isolated PBMCs, or DNA extracted from either sample type. TCRbeta CDR3 regions were amplified from genomic DNA using the immunoSEQ Assay, a bias-controlled multiplex PCR. The source study handled its data this way. Nucleated cell counts per sample were estimated from amplification of reference gene primers within the assay. To quantify the absolute abundance of each unique TCRbeta CDR3 rearrangement, sequence reads were collapsed and filtered. For each sample, productive Simpson clonality was calculated as the square root of Simpson's diversity index over productive rearrangements. The table was pulled from immuneACCESS by TCRdb, which kept in-frame rearrangements only. Such tables lose some clones; where checked, under half of the loss comes from unresolved V genes, and the rest has no known cause. The DNA gave D and trimming, while V, J and clone size come from that table. In this sample the table shows about 64,000 clones, 88% of which occur a single time. The ten largest make up roughly 40% of the sample.

Trimming takes 7 bases from V and 7 bases from J, and the germline ends sit 13 bases apart. Its CDR3 holds 12 amino acids, cysteine through phenylalanine. The retained sequence is limited to the CDR3, 36 bases, with the frame set at the first base. Remarks on this clone: Its specific antigen is unknown. The record has no base qualities; no much larger clone is one base away.

Sequenced input: peripheral blood. This chain is built from TRBV12-3 or TRBV12-4 and TRBJ1-1; TRBD1 might be the D gene, on 5 matching bases. The sequence was collected from a woman in her sixties with COVID-19, enrolled during active disease. The sequence in DNA is TGTGCCAGCATCCGACAGAGCCATGAAGCTTTCTTT. The translation is CASIRQSHEAFF.